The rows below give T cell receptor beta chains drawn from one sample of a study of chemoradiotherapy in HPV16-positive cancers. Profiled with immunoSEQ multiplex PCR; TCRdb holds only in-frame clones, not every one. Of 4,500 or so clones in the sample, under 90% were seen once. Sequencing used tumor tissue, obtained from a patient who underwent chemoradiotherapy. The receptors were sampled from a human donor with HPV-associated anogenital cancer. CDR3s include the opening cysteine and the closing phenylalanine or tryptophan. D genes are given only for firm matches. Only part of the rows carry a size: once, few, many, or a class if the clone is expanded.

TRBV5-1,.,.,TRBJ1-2,CASSLQGNYGYTF
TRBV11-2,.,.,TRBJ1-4,CASSYPGPPDGEKLFF
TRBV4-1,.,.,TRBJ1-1,CASSQDPGYNTEAFF
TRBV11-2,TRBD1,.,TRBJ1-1,CASSLHPHGQGARTEAFF
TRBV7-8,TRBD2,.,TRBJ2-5,CASSLGEGRAETQYF
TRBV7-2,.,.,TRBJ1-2,CASSLNPGYGYTF
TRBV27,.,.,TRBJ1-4,CASSSPSQEANEKLFF
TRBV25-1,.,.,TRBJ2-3,CASNRGTDTQYF
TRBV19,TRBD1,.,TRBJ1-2,CASSIQTGDYGYTF
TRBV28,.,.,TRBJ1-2,CASSRADHYGYTF
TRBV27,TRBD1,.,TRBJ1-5,CASSSGGPGQDHNQPQHF
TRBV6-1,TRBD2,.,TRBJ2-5,CASSELAGGPQTQYF
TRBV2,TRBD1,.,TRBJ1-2,CASFPGQDSYGYTF
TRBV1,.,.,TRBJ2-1,CTSSQDEGGWEQFF
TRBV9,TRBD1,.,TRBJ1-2,CASSVRAGGSYGYTF
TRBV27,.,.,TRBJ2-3,CASSLKRGGQDTQYF
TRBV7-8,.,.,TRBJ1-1,CASSWRRNTEAFF
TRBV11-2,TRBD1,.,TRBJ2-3,CASSPIRGRGDTQYF
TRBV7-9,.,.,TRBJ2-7,CASSRDTEGSEQYF
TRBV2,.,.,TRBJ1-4,CASKRYRDEKLFF
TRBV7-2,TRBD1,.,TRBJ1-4,CASSFSPGQGKQKLFF
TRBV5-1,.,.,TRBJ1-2,CASSLAQGRNYGYTF
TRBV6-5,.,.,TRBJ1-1,CASSYFPTGNTEAFF
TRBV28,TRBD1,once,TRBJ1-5,CASSSPRQGTSQPQHF
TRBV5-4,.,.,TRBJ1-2,CASSRRGRENYGYTF
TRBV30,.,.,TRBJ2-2,CAWSVLGNTGELFF
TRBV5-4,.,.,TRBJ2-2,CASSQGMDTGELFF
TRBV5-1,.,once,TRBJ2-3,CASSLGGDTDTQYF
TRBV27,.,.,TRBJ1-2,CASSSAVGGYTF
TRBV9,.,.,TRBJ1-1,CASSSLLRADTEAFF
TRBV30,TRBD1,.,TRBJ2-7,CAWSKRDSYEQYF
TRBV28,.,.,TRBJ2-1,CASSLWEGSPYNEQFF
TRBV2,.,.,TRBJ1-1,CASRPVEQVSEAFF
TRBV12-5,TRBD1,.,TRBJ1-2,CASAPSGGYGYTF
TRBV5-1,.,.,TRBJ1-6,CASSPEGSYNSPLHF
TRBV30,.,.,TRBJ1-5,CAWSAGSPNQPQHF
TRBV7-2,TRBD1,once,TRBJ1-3,CASSQTGLGNTIYF
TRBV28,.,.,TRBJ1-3,CASSLGWGTIYF
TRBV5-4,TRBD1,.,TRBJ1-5,CASSLDRGQPQHF
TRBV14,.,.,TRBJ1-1,CASSPYGGPEAFF
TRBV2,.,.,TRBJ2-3,CARSIGGFTDTQYF
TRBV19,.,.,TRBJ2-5,CASSPQIQETQYF
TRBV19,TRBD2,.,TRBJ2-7,CASSWRESSYEQYF
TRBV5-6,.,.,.,CASSLGHHSYEQYF
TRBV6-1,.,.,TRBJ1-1,CASRVDPGTEAFF
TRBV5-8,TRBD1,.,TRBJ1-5,CASSLEGASNQPQHF
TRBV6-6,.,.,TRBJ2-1,CASSSIRDEQFF
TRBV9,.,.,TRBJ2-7,CASSVAPGSGEQYF